The 13 T cell receptor beta chains reported below all come from one sample, sequenced in a study of OX40 agonist ivuxolimab in advanced cancers. TCRdb keeps only in-frame clones here, not all; method: immunoSEQ multiplex PCR. The sample lists 15,000 to 20,000 clones; roughly 80% were seen once. This specimen consisted of CD4+ or CD8+ T cells sorted from blood, obtained in a trial of the OX40 agonist ivuxolimab. These receptors were taken from an adult with an advanced solid tumor such as melanoma, head and neck, liver or kidney cancer.

The chain uses TRBV19 and TRBJ1-1; D may be TRBD1 (6 bases). From germline, CDR1 is LNHDA and CDR2 SQIVND (reference sequence). The V end was cut by 3 bases, the J end by 2 bases, with 10 bases between. The CDR3 has 14 residues. The CDR3 nucleotides are TGTGCCAGTAGTATCTTCGGGACAAACACTGAAGCTTTCTTT. Its translation is CASSIFGTNTEAFF.

This rearrangement joins TRBV5-1 to TRBJ2-7; TRBD2 matches 8 bases. V lost 4 bases and J lost 4; bases outside the gene matches: 13. Germline-derived CDR1 and CDR2 are SGHRS and YFSETQ. The CDR3 is 16 amino acids. The CDR3 bases are TGCGCCAGCAGCCAAGACTCCCTAGCGGGCGGTTACGAGCAGTACTTC. It translates to CASSQDSLAGGYEQYF. Full variable domain (rest looked up from reference TRBV5-1 and TRBJ2-7): KAGVTQTPRYLIKTRGQQVTLSCSPISGHRSVSWYQQTPGQGLQFLFEYFSETQRNKGNFPGRFSGRQFSNSRSEMNVSTLELGDSALYLCASSQDSLAGGYEQYFGPGTRLTVT.

The V gene is TRBV7-2, the J gene TRBJ2-3; D gene ambiguous. In germline, CDR1 is SGHTA, CDR2 FQGNSA. This CDR3 spans 12 amino acids. V lost 11 bases and J 3 bases, leaving 12 bases between the germline ends. CDR3 DNA: TGTGCCCCCCGGAAACCTACAGATACGCAGTATTTT. It specifies CAPRKPTDTQYF.

The rearrangement links TRBV4-3 to TRBJ1-2; tentative D call: TRBD1 (5 bases). Trimming shortened V by 1 base and J by 2 bases, and 14 bases separated the two germline ends. The CDR3 extends over 16 amino acids. From germline, CDR1 is LGHNA and CDR2 YSLEER. The CDR3 region has the DNA TGCGCCAGCAGCCAAGTGGGGCAGCATATGAACTATGGCTACACCTTC. This gives the protein CASSQVGQHMNYGYTF.

The rearrangement joins TRBV2 to TRBJ2-1, with 12 bases lining up with TRBD1. The ends lost 5 bases at V and 7 bases at J; junction bases unmatched: 9. The CDR3 loop spans 16 amino acids. Germline-derived CDR1 and CDR2 are SNHLY and FYNNEI. The CDR3 loop reads CASSSPGQGASNEQFF. As DNA, the CDR3 is TGTGCCAGCAGTTCTCCGGGACAGGGGGCGAGTAATGAGCAGTTCTTC.

This clone was observed a few times. The V call is TRBV9, the J call TRBJ2-7; TRBD1 agrees at 7 bases. The CDR3 loop spans 17 amino acids. The trim removed 0 bases at V and 2 bases at J, leaving 11 bases unmatched. Germline CDR1 is SGDLS and CDR2 is YYNGEE. The CDR3 nucleotides are TGTGCCAGCAGCGTAGCCCCTACCCGGGACAGAGCCTACGAGCAGTACTTC. Protein: CASSVAPTRDRAYEQYF.

As for this clone: This sample includes further DNA sequences coding for the same CDR3. The chain links TRBV5-1 to TRBJ2-3, with unresolved D. The CDR3 runs 12 residues. The ends were cut back, 0 bases at V and 5 bases at J, with 4 bases in the middle. The germline V gene encodes CDR1 SGHRS and CDR2 YFSETQ. As DNA, the CDR3 is TGCGCCAGCAGCTTGGCAGGAGATACGCAGTATTTT. Its protein product is CASSLAGDTQYF.

V usage is TRBV2 and J usage is TRBJ1-2; maybe TRBD1 (5 bases). The V end lost 3 bases, the J end lost 0 bases, and 20 bases lay between the germline ends. Per germline, CDR1 SNHLY and CDR2 FYNNEI. The CDR3 totals 18 residues. Here the CDR3 reads CASSDGTALGVANYGYTF. The CDR3 DNA sequence: TGTGCCAGCAGTGACGGGACCGCACTGGGGGTAGCTAACTATGGCTACACCTTC.

The genes are TRBV9 and TRBJ2-1, with a possible D match to TRBD1 (7 bases). V lost 0 bases to trimming and J lost 7 bases, with 23 bases between them. The germline V gene encodes CDR1 SGDLS and CDR2 YYNGEE. This CDR3 region has 18 residues. The CDR3 nucleotides are TGTGCCAGCAGCGTAGAGGGGGGTGGACAGGCACGCGGAAATGAGCAGTTCTTC. Protein: CASSVEGGGQARGNEQFF.

This chain links TRBV28 with TRBJ2-1; tentatively, D is TRBD1 (5 bases). In germline, CDR1 is MDHEN, CDR2 SYDVKM. The ends were cut back, 3 bases at V and 8 bases at J, with 14 bases in the middle. This CDR3 spans 14 amino acids. Written as DNA, the CDR3 is TGTGCCAGCAGTTTCTTGCAGGGCACGGATGAGCAGTTCTTC. Translation gives CASSFLQGTDEQFF.

The rearrangement links TRBV28 to TRBJ2-4; D call uncertain. The germline V and J ends were trimmed by 6 bases and 3 bases, with 12 bases remaining between them. Germline assignment: CDR1 MDHEN and CDR2 SYDVKM. The CDR3 loop spans 14 amino acids. The CDR3 DNA sequence: TGTGCCAGCAGCCCCACCTTAGGCAAAAACATTCAGTACTTC. Its translation: CASSPTLGKNIQYF.

The gene calls are TRBV27 and TRBJ2-6; D gene ambiguous. The CDR3 loop spans 15 amino acids. Germline V CDR1 and CDR2: MNHEY, SMNVEV (reference sequence). With 0 bases removed from V and 4 bases from J, the gap between germline ends came to 7 bases. In DNA, the CDR3 is TGTGCCAGCAGTTTATCATGGAACGGGGCCAACGTCCTGACTTTC. Translated, it gives CASSLSWNGANVLTF.

This chain joins TRBV5-6 and TRBJ2-2; D not resolved. Germline-derived CDR1 and CDR2 are SGHDT and YYEEEE. The V end was cut by 0 bases, the J end by 8 bases, with 11 bases between. CDR3 length: 14 residues. In DNA, the CDR3 is TGTGCCAGCAGCTTGGGGACGGTACCGGGGGAGCTGTTTTTT. Protein sequence: CASSLGTVPGELFF.